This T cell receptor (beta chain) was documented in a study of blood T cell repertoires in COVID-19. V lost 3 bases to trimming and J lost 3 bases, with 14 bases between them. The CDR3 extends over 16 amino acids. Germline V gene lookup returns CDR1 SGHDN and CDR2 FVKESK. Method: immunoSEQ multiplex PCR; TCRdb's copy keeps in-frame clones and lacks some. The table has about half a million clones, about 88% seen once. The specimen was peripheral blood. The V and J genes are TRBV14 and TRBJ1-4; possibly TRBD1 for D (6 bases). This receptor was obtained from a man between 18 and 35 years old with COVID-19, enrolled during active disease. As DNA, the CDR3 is TGTGCCAGCAGCCAGAGAAAGGGGGGGTCTAATGAAAAACTGTTTTTT. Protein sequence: CASSQRKGGSNEKLFF.